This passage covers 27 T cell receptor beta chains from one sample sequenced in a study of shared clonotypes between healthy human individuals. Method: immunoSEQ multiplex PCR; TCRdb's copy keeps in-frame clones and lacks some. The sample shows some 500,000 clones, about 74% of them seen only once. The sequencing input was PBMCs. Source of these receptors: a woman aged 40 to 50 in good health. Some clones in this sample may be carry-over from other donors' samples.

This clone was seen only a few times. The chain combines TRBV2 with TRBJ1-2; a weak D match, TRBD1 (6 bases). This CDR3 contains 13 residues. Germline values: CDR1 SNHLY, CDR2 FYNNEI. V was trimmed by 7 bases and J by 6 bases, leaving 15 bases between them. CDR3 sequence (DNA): TGTGCCAGCAAAAACAGGGAAGGGGATGGCTACACCTTC. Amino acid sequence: CASKNREGDGYTF.

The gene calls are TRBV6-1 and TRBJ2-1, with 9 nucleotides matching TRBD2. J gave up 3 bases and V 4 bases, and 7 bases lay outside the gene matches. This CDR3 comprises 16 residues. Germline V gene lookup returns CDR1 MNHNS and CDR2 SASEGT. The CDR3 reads CASSANLAGSYNEQFF. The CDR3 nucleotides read TGTGCCAGCAGTGCAAATCTAGCGGGAAGCTACAATGAGCAGTTCTTC.

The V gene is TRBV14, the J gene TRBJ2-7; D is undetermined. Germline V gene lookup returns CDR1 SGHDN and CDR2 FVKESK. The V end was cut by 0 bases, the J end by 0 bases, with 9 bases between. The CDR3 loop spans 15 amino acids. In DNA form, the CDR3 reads TGTGCCAGCAGCCAAGAATGGGCCGGCTCCTACGAGCAGTACTTC. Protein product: CASSQEWAGSYEQYF.

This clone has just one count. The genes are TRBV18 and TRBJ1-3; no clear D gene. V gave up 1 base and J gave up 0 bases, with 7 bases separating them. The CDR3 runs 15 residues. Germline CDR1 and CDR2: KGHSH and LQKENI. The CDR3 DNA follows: TGTGCCAGCTCACCACAGAGATCCTCTGGAAACACCATATATTTT. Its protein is CASSPQRSSGNTIYF.

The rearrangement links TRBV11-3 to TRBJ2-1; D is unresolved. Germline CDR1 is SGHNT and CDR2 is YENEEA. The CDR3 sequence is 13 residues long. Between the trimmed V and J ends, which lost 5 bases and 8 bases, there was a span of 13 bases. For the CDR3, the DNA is TGTGCCAGCAGCACCGGCCCCCCCTATGAGCAGTTCTTC. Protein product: CASSTGPPYEQFF.

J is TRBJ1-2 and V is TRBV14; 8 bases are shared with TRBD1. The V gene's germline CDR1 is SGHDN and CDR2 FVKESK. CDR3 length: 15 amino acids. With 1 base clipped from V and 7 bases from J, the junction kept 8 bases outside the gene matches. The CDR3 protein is CASSQASGGAGGYTF. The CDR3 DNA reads TGTGCCAGCAGCCAAGCCTCAGGGGGCGCGGGTGGCTACACCTTC.

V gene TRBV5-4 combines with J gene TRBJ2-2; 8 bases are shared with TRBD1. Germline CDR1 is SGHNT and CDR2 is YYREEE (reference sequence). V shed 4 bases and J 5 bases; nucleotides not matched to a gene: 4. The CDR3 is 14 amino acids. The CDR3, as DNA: TGTGCCAGCAGCCCCCGACAGGGGACCGGGGAGCTGTTTTTT. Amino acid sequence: CASSPRQGTGELFF.

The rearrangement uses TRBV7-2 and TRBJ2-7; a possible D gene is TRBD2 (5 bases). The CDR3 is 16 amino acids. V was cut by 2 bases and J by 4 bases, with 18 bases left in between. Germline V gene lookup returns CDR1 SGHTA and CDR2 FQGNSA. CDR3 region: CASSLMSYGETYEQYF. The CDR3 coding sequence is TGTGCCAGCAGCTTAATGTCCTACGGGGAAACGTACGAGCAGTACTTC. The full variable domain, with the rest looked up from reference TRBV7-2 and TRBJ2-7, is GAGVSQSPSNKVTEKGKDVELRCDPISGHTALYWYRQSLGQGLEFLIYFQGNSAPDKSGLPSDRFSAERTGGSVSTLTIQRTQQEDSAVYLCASSLMSYGETYEQYFGPGTRLTVT.

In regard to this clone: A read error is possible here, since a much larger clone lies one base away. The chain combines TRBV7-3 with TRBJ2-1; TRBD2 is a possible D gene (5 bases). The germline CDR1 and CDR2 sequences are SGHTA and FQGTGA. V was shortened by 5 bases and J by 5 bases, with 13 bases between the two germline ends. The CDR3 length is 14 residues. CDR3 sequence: CASSHGRVDNEQFF. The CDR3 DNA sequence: TGTGCCAGCAGCCACGGGCGGGTGGACAATGAGCAGTTCTTC. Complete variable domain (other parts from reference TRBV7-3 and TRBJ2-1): GAGVSQTPSNKVTEKGKYVELRCDPISGHTALYWYRQSLGQGPEFLIYFQGTGAADDSGLPNDRFFAVRPEGSVSTLKIQRTERGDSAVYLCASSHGRVDNEQFFGPGTRLTVL.

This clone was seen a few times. The CDR3 reads CASSLALASRGEQYF. In DNA form, the CDR3 reads TGTGCCAGCAGCTTAGCCCTCGCTTCTCGAGGCGAGCAGTACTTC. V gene TRBV7-8 combines with J gene TRBJ2-5, with D unclear. The J call may be faulty, since TRBJ2-7 better matches the DNA end. Germline CDR1 is SGHVS and CDR2 is FQNEAQ. CDR3 size: 15 residues.

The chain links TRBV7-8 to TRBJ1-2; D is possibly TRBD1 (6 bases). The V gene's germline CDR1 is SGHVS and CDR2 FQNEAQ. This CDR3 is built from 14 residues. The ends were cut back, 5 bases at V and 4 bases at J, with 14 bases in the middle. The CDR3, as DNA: TGTGCCAGCAGCCGCGAACAGGGCAGCTATGGCTACACCTTC. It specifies CASSREQGSYGYTF. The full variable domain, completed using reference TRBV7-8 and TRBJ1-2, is GAGVSQSPRYKVAKRGQDVALRCDPISGHVSLFWYQQALGQGPEFLTYFQNEAQLDKSGLPSDRFFAERPEGSVSTLKIQRTQQEDSAVYLCASSREQGSYGYTFGSGTRLTVV.

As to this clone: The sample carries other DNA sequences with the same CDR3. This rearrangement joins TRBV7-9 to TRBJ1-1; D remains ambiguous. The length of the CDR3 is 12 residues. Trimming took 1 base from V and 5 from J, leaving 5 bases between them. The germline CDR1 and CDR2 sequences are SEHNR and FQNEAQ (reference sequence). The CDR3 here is CASSLETTEAFF. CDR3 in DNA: TGTGCCAGCAGCTTAGAAACAACTGAAGCTTTCTTT.

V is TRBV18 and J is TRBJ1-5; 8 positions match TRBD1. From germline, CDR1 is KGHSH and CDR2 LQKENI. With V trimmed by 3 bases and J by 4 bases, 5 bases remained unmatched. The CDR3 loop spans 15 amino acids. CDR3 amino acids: CASSPGQARNQPQHF. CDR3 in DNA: TGTGCCAGCTCACCGGGACAGGCGAGGAATCAGCCCCAGCATTTT.

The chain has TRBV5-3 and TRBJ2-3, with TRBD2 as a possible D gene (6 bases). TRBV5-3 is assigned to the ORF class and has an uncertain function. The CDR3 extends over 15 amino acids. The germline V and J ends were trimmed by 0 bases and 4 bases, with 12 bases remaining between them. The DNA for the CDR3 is TGTGCCAGAAGCTTGGTGTTCGGGAGTTCAGATACGCAGTATTTT. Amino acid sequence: CARSLVFGSSDTQYF.

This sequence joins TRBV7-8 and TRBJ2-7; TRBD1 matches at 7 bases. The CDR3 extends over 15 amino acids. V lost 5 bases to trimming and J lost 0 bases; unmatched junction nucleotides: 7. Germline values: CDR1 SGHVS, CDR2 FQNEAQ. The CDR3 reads CASSRFGTDSYEQYF. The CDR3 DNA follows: TGTGCCAGCAGCCGTTTCGGGACAGACTCCTACGAGCAGTACTTC.

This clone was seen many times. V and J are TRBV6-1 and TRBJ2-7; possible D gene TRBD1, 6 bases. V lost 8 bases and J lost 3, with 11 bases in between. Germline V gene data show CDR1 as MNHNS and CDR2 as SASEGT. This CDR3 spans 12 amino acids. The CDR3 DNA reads TGTGCCAGCGACGACAGGCTCTACGAGCAGTACTTC. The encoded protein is CASDDRLYEQYF.

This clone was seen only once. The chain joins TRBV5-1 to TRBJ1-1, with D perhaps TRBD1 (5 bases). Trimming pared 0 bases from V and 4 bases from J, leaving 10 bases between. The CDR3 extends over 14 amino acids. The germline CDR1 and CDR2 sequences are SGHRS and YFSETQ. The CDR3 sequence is CASSLAAGTTEAFF. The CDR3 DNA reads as TGCGCCAGCAGCTTGGCCGCGGGGACCACTGAAGCTTTCTTT.

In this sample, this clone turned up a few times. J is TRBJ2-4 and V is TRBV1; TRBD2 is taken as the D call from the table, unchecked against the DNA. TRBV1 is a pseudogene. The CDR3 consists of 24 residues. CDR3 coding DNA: TGCACCAGCACCTTCAGAAAGGAGCGGATTAGCTTCCTTCCCGCTCCCATAGCCAAAAACATTCAGTACTTC. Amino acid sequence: CTSTFRKERISFLPAPIAKNIQYF.

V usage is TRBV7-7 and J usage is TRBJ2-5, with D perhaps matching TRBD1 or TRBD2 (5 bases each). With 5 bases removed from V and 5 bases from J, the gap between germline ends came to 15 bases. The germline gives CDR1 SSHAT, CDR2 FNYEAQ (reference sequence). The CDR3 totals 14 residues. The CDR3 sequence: CASSQGGWGETQYF. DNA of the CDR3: TGTGCCAGCAGCCAGGGCGGGTGGGGTGAGACCCAGTACTTC.

The CDR3 here is CASVGLGYEQYF. CDR3 nucleotides: TGTGCCAGCGTCGGACTAGGCTACGAGCAGTACTTC. This chain joins TRBV27 and TRBJ2-7; the match to TRBD2 covers 7 bases. J lost 3 bases, V lost 8 bases, and 4 bases had no gene match. In germline, CDR1 is MNHEY, CDR2 SMNVEV (reference sequence). The CDR3 is 12 residues long.

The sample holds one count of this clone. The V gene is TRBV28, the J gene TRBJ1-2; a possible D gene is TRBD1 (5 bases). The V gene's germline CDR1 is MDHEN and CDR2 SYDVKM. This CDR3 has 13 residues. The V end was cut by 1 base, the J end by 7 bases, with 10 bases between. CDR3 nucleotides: TGTGCCAGCAGTTTATTTGGGGCGGGTGGCTACACCTTC. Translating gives CASSLFGAGGYTF.

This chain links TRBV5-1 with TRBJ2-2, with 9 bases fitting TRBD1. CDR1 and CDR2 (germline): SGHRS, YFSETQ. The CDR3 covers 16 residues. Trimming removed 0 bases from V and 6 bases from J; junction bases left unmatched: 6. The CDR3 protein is CASSLGDRVRAGELFF. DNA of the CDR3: TGCGCCAGCAGCTTGGGGGACAGGGTTCGCGCCGGGGAGCTGTTTTTT.

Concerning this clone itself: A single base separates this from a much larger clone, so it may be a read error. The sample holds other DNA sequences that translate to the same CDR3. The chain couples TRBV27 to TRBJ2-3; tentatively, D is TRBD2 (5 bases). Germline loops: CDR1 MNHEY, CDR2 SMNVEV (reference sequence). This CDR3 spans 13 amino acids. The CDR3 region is CASSFFLGNTQYF. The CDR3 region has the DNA TGTGCCAGTAGTTTTTTCCTCGGGAATACGCAGTATTTT.

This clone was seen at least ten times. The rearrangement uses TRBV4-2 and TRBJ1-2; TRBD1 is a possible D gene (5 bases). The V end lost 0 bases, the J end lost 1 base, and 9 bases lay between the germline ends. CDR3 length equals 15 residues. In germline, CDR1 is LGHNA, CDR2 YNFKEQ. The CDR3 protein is CASSQDIGDNYGYTF. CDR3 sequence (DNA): TGTGCCAGCAGCCAAGATATAGGGGATAACTATGGCTACACCTTC.

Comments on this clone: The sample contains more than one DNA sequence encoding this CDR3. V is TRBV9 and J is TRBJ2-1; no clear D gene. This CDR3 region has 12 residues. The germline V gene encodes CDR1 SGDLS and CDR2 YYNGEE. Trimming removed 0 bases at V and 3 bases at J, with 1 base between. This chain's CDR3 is CASSVGYNEQFF. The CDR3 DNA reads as TGTGCCAGCAGCGTAGGCTACAATGAGCAGTTCTTC. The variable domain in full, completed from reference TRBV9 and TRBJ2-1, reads DSGVTQTPKHLITATGQRVTLRCSPRSGDLSVYWYQQSLDQGLQFLIQYYNGEERAKGNILERFSAQQFPDLHSELNLSSLELGDSALYFCASSVGYNEQFFGPGTRLTVL.

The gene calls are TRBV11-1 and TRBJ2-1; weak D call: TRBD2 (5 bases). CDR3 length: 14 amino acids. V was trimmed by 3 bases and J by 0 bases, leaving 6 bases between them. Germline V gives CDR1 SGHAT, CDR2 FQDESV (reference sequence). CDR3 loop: CASSLSGSYNEQFF. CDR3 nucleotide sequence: TGTGCCAGCAGCTTGAGCGGCTCCTACAATGAGCAGTTCTTC.

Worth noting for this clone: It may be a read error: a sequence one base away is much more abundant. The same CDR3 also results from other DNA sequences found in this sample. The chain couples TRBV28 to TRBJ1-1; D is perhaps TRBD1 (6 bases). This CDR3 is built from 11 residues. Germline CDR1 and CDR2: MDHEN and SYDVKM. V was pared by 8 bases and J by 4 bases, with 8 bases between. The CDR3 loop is CASRGATEAFF. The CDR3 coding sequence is TGTGCCAGCCGGGGGGCCACTGAAGCTTTCTTT.